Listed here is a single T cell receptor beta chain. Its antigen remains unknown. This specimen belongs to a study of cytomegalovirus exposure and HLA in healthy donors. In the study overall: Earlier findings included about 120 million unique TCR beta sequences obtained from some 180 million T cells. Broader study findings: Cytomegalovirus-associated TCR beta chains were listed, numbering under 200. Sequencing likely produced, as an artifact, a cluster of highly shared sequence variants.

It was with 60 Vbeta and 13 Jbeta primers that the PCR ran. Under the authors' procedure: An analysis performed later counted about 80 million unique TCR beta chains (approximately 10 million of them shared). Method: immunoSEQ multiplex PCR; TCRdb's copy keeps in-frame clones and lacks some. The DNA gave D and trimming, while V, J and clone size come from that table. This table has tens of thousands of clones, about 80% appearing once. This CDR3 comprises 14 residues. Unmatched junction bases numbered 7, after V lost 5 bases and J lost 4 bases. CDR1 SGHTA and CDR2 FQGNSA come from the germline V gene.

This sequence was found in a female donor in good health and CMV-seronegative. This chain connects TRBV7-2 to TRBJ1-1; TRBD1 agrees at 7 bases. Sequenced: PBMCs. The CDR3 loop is CASSPAGQRTEAFF. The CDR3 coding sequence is TGTGCCAGCAGCCCCGCGGGACAGCGCACTGAAGCTTTCTTT.